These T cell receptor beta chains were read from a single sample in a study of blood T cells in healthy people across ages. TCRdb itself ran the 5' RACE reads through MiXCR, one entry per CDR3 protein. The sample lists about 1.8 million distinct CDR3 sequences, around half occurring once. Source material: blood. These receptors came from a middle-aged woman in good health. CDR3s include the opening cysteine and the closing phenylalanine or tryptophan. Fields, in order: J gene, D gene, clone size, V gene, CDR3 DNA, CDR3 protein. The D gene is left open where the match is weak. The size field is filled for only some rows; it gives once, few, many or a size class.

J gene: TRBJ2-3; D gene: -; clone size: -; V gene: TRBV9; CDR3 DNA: TGTGCCAGCAGCGTAATGGTGGGGAGCACAGATACGCAGTATTTT; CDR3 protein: CASSVMVGSTDTQYF
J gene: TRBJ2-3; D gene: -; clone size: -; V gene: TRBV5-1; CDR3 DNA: TGCGCCAGCAGCTTGCACGGGGACCGCACAGATACGCAGTATTTT; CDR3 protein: CASSLHGDRTDTQYF
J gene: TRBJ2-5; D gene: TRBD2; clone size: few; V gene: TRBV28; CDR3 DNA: TGTGCCAGCGGAAGGGGTAGCGGGGGAAAAGAGACCCAGTACTTC; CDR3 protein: CASGRGSGGKETQYF
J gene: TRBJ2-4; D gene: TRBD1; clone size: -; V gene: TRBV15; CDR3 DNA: TGTGCCACCAGCCCTGACAGGGTCGACAAAAACATTCAGTACTTC; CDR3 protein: CATSPDRVDKNIQYF
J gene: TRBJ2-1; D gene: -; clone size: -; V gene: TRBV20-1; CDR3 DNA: TGCAGTGCTAGAGACAAAAAGGGCGCAAATGAGCAGTTCTTC; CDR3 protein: CSARDKKGANEQFF
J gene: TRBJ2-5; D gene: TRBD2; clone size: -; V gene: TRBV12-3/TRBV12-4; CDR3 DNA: TGTGCCAGCACTCGGGGGGTGCGGGAGACCCAGTACTTC; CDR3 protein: CASTRGVRETQYF
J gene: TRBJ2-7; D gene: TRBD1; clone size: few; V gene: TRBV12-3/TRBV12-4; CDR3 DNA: TGTGCCAGCAGCCCTGGACAGGGCCGGGTTTCCCAGTACTTC; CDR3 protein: CASSPGQGRVSQYF
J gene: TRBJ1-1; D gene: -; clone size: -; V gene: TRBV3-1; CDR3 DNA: TGTGCCAGCAGCCGACGACTGGGAAAAGGGAACACTGAAGCTTTCTTT; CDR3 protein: CASSRRLGKGNTEAFF
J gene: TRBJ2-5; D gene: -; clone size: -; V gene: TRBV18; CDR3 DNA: TGTGCCAGCTCTACGTCAGGGTCGACTCTCGAGACCCAGTACTTC; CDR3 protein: CASSTSGSTLETQYF
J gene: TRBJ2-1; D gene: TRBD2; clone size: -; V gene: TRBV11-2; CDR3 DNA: TGTGCCAGCAGAATGGGACTAGAGATAAACAATGAGCAGTTCTTC; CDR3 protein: CASRMGLEINNEQFF
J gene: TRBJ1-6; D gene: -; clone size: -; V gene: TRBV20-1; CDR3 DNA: TGCAGTGCTAGCAGGGGTAGCTCCTATAATTCACCCCTCCACTTT; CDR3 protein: CSASRGSSYNSPLHF
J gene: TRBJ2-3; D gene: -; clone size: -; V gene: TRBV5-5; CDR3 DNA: TGTGCCAGCAGCTTAGGGATATTTAGCACAGATACGCAGTATTTT; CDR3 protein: CASSLGIFSTDTQYF
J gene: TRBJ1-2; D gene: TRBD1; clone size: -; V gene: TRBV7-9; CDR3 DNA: TGTGCCAGCAGCCCGGGACAGCTCCGTGGCTACACCTTC; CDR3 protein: CASSPGQLRGYTF
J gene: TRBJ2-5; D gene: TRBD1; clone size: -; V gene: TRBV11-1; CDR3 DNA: TGTGCCAGCAGCTCTTGGGGCAGGGGGCTGACTACAACTCAAGAGACCCAGTACTTC; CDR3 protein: CASSSWGRGLTTTQETQYF
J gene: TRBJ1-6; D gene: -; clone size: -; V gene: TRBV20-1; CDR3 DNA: TGCAGTGCTAGAGAGCAGGTCCTGAGCTCCTATAATTCACCCCTCCACTTT; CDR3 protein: CSAREQVLSSYNSPLHF
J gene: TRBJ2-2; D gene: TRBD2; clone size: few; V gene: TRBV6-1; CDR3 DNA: TGTGCCAGCAGGAGGGGACTAGCGGGGAACACCGGGGAGCTGTTTTTT; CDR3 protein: CASRRGLAGNTGELFF
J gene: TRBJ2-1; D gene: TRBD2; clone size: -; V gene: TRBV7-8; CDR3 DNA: TGTGCCAGCAGCTTAGCGGAGGCGGGGGGCTCCTACAATGAGCAGTTCTTC; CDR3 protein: CASSLAEAGGSYNEQFF
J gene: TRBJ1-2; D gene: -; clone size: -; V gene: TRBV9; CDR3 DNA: TGTGCCAGCAGCGAAAGCACAGGGACTAACTATGGCTACACCTTC; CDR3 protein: CASSESTGTNYGYTF
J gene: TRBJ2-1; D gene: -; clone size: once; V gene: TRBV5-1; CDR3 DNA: TGCGCCAGCAGGCAAGGGGAATCCTACAATGAGCAGTTCTTC; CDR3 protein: CASRQGESYNEQFF
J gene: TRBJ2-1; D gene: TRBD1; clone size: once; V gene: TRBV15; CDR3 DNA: TGTGCCACCAGCGAGAGGACAGGGAGTGAGCAGTTCTTC; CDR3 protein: CATSERTGSEQFF
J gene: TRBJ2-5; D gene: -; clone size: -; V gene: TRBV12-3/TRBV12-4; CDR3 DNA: TGTGCCAGCAGTCCCATCTTGGCGAGAGAGACCCAGTACTTC; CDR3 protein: CASSPILARETQYF
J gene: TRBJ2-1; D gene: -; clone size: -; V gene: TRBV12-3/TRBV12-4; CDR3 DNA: TGTGCCAGCAGTTTAGGCTCTAGCCGGAATGAGCAGTTCTTC; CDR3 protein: CASSLGSSRNEQFF
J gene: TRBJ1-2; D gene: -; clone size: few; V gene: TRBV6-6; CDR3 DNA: TGTGCCAGCAGTTACCGACAGGATAACTATGGCTACACCTTC; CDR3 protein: CASSYRQDNYGYTF
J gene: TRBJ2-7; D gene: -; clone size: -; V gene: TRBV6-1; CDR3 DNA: TGTGCCAGCAGTGAACGGGACGGAGTGCAGTACTTC; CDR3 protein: CASSERDGVQYF
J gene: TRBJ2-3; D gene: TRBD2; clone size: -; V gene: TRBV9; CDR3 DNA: TGTGCCAGCAGCGTAGTGCCCCGGGGGACTAGCGGAAGCACAGATACGCAGTATTTT; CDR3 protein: CASSVVPRGTSGSTDTQYF
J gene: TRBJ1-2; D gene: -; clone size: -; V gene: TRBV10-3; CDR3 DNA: TGTGCCATCAGTGATGGTGAGAGAGATGGCTACACCTTC; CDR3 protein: CAISDGERDGYTF
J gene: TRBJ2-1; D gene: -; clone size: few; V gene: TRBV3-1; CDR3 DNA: TGTGCCAGCAGTTCCATCGACGGTGAGCAGTTCTTC; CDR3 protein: CASSSIDGEQFF
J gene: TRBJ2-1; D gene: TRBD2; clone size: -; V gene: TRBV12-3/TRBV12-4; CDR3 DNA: TGTGCCAGCACCCTCTCGAGCGGGGGGTACAATGACCAGTTCTTC; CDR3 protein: CASTLSSGGYNDQFF
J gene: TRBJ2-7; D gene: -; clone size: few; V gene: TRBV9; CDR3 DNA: TGTGCCAGCAGCGTAGGTGGTCAGTACTACGAGCAGTACTTC; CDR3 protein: CASSVGGQYYEQYF
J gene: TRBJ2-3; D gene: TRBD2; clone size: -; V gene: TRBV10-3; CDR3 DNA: TGTGCCATCAGTGCGGGACTAGCTACCCGTGGCGGCACAGATACGCAGTATTTT; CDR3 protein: CAISAGLATRGGTDTQYF
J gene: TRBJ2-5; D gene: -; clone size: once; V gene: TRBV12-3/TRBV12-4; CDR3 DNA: TGTGCCAGCAGTTTCGACCTTGCCAAAGAGACCCAGTACTTC; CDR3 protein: CASSFDLAKETQYF
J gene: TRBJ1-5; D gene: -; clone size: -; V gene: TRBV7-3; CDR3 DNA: TGTGCCAGCAGATTCGACAGGCGACACAATCAGCCCCAGCATTTT; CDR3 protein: CASRFDRRHNQPQHF
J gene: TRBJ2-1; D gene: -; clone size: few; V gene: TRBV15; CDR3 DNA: TGTGCCACCAGCAGAGATGTGGGTTTCAATGAGCAGTTCTTC; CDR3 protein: CATSRDVGFNEQFF
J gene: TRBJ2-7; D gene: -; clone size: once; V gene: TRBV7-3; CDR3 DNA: TGTGCCAGCAGCGCCAGTAGGAGCTCCTACGAGCAGTACTTC; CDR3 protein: CASSASRSSYEQYF
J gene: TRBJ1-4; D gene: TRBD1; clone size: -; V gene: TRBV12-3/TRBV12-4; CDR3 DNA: TGTGCCAGCAGTTTGGAGGACAGGGGGCGAGAAAAACTGTTTTTT; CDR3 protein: CASSLEDRGREKLFF
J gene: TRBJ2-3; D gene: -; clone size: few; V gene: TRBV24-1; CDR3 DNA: TGTGCCTGCGGGACTAGCACAGATACGCAGTATTTT; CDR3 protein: CACGTSTDTQYF
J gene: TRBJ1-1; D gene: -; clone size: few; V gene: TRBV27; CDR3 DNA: TGTGCCAGCAGTGTCGACAGATACACTGAAGCTTTCTTT; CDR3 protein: CASSVDRYTEAFF
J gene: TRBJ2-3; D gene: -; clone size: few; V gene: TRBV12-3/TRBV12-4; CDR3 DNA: TGTGCCAGCAACACTGAAGAGGGGGTCACAGATACGCAGTATTTT; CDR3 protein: CASNTEEGVTDTQYF
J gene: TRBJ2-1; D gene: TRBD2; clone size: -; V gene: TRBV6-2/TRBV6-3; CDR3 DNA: TGTGCCAGCATAGATAGCGGGGGCCCTTACAATGAGCAGTTCTTC; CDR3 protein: CASIDSGGPYNEQFF
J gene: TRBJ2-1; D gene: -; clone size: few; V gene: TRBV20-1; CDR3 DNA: TGTAGTGCTAGAGATTTGGAACAGCACAATGAGCAGTTCTTC; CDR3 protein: CSARDLEQHNEQFF
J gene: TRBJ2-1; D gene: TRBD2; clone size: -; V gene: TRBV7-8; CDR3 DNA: TGTGCCAGCAGCCTAGGTAGCGGGGGGGGATACAAGGAGCAGTTCTTC; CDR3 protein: CASSLGSGGGYKEQFF
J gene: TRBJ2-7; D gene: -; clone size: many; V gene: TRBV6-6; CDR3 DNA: TGTGCCAGCAGTTACTCAGAGGGCTACGAGCAGTACTTC; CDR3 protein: CASSYSEGYEQYF
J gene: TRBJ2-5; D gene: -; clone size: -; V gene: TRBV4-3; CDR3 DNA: TGCGCCAGCAGCCAAGATTTTCCCTACAATGAGCAGTACTTC; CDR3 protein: CASSQDFPYNEQYF
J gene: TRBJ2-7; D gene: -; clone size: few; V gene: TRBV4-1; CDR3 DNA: TGCGCCAGCAGCCAAGTCAGCAGTGGGGTTAGCTCCTACGAGCAGTACTTC; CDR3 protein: CASSQVSSGVSSYEQYF
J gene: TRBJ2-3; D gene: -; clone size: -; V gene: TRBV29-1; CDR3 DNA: TGCAGCGTTTCTTCACCTAGCACAGATACGCAGTATTTT; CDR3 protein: CSVSSPSTDTQYF
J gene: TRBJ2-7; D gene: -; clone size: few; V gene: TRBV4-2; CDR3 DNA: TGCGCCAGCAGCCAAGATCCCGACGCTGACACAGAGCAGTACTTC; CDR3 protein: CASSQDPDADTEQYF